A selection of T cell receptor beta chains follows, all from one sample in a study of blood T cells in healthy people across ages. Each CDR3 protein is one row after TCRdb ran MiXCR on the 5' RACE reads. The sample contains roughly 800,000 distinct CDR3 sequences, 55% to 70% of which appear only once. The sequenced sample was blood. The receptors shown here come from a man aged 25-40 years in good health. Each CDR3 is given with its conserved first and last residue. A D gene is named only where the DNA matches it firmly. Only some rows state a clone size, as once, few, many or a class for expanded clones.

. | . | TRBJ2-4 | TRBV28 | TGTGCCAGCGAAACAGGGGCCAAAAACATTCAGTACTTC | CASETGAKNIQYF
TRBD1 | . | TRBJ2-1 | TRBV2 | TGTGCCAGCACTGGACAGGGTTACGACAATGAGCAGTTCTTC | CASTGQGYDNEQFF
. | . | TRBJ1-2 | TRBV3-1 | TGTGCCAGCAGCCCAGTCCTTCAGGGGAGAGGCTATGGCTACACCTTC | CASSPVLQGRGYGYTF
. | few | TRBJ1-1 | TRBV27 | TGTGCCAGCAGTTTCGGAGATGGTAGGGGCACTGAAGCTTTCTTT | CASSFGDGRGTEAFF
TRBD1 | . | TRBJ2-5 | TRBV15 | TGTGCCACCAGCCGTGACAGGGGGATGTGGGAGCAGTACTTC | CATSRDRGMWEQYF
. | . | TRBJ2-1 | TRBV5-1 | TGCGCCAGCAGGTCGGATATCCTTTCATACAATGAGCAGTTCTTC | CASRSDILSYNEQFF
. | . | TRBJ2-1 | TRBV5-1 | TGCGCCAGCACCCGACACGAATCAGGGAATGAGCAGTTCTTC | CASTRHESGNEQFF
. | once | TRBJ2-1 | TRBV28 | TGTGCCAGCAGTCCGGTTAGCTCCTACAATGAGCAGTTCTTC | CASSPVSSYNEQFF
. | few | TRBJ1-2 | TRBV6-2/TRBV6-3 | TGTGCCAGCAGAGGACGGCCCCATGGCTACACCTTC | CASRGRPHGYTF
TRBD2 | few | TRBJ2-7 | TRBV7-9 | TGTGCCAGCAGCAATAGCGGGGGCTTCCACGAGCAGTACTTC | CASSNSGGFHEQYF
TRBD2 | many | TRBJ2-4 | TRBV7-2 | TGTGCCAGCAGCTTAGAGGTTGTAGCGGGAAGGGTTCCGTACTTC | CASSLEVVAGRVPYF
TRBD1 | . | TRBJ1-1 | TRBV20-1 | TGCAGTGCTGGTAGGACAGGTTGGGAGAACACTGAAGCTTTCTTT | CSAGRTGWENTEAFF
. | . | TRBJ2-1 | TRBV5-1 | TGCGCCAGCAGCTTAGGGCGAAGGGGGAACAATGAGCAGTTCTTC | CASSLGRRGNNEQFF
TRBD2 | . | TRBJ2-3 | TRBV6-5 | TGTGCCAGCAATAGCGGGAGGAGCACAGATACGCAGTATTTT | CASNSGRSTDTQYF
. | . | TRBJ1-1 | TRBV12-3/TRBV12-4 | TGTGCCAGCAGCCCAGGGACTTCCGGGGCTTTCTTT | CASSPGTSGAFF
TRBD1 | many | TRBJ2-7 | TRBV9 | TGTGCCAGCAGCGTAACACAGGGGGGCTACGAGCAGTACTTC | CASSVTQGGYEQYF
TRBD2 | few | TRBJ2-7 | TRBV7-8 | TGTGCCAGCACCCCTCTAGCGGGAGGCCACGAGCAGTACTTC | CASTPLAGGHEQYF
TRBD1 | few | TRBJ1-1 | TRBV5-1 | TGCGCCAGCAGCTTGGAGGAGGCAGGGGGCGTCTACACTGAAGCTTTCTTT | CASSLEEAGGVYTEAFF
TRBD2 | . | TRBJ2-1 | TRBV15 | TGTGCCACCAGCAGAGGCAGCGGGATTTCGAATGAGCAGTTCTTC | CATSRGSGISNEQFF
. | few | TRBJ2-5 | TRBV20-1 | TGCAGTGCTAGAGACCTCGAAGGGCCCCTCGGGGAGACCCAGTACTTC | CSARDLEGPLGETQYF
. | . | TRBJ1-2 | TRBV7-2 | TGTGCCAGCAGCCTCGCCCTCGTTGGGTATGGCTACACCTTC | CASSLALVGYGYTF
. | . | TRBJ1-1 | TRBV12-5 | TGTGCTAGTGGTTTGGGACCCTCCGAAGCTTTCTTT | CASGLGPSEAFF
. | once | TRBJ2-1 | TRBV6-5 | TGTGCCAGCGGCCGCGGCAGGGCTTTTGGCAATGAGCAGTTCTTC | CASGRGRAFGNEQFF
. | . | TRBJ1-5 | TRBV10-3 | TGTGCCATCAGTGAACGGGGAGTAGAGGGGCCCCAGCATTTT | CAISERGVEGPQHF
TRBD1 | few | TRBJ1-2 | TRBV5-1 | TGCGCCAGCAGATACGGGACAGGGGATGGCTACACCTTC | CASRYGTGDGYTF
. | many | TRBJ2-6 | TRBV9 | TGTGCCAGCAGTTCTCGGAGTGGGGGGGCCAACGTCCTGACTTTC | CASSSRSGGANVLTF
. | few | TRBJ1-2 | TRBV7-9 | TGTGCCAGCAGCAAATCAACGGGGGGAAACTATGGCTACACCTTC | CASSKSTGGNYGYTF
TRBD2 | . | TRBJ2-5 | TRBV12-3/TRBV12-4 | TGTGCCAGCAGCCCGGGACGAGCGGGAGAAGAGACCCAGTACTTC | CASSPGRAGEETQYF
. | . | TRBJ2-3 | TRBV5-1 | TGCGCCAGCAGCTTGGAGCTAGACCTCACAGATACGCAGTATTTT | CASSLELDLTDTQYF
. | . | TRBJ2-2 | TRBV20-1 | TGCAGTGCTACAGCGGAAGACACCGGGGAGCTGTTTTTT | CSATAEDTGELFF
. | . | TRBJ1-1 | TRBV2 | TGTGCCAGCAACGCTCCTGAGAACACTGAAGCTTTCTTT | CASNAPENTEAFF
TRBD1 | few | TRBJ2-1 | TRBV20-1 | TGCAGTGCAACACGGGACAGGGGGCAGGGTGAGCAGTTCTTC | CSATRDRGQGEQFF
TRBD1 | . | TRBJ2-1 | TRBV7-7 | TGTGCCAGCAGCCCAGCCCCCCAGGGGGCGAATGAGCAGTTCTTC | CASSPAPQGANEQFF
. | . | TRBJ1-2 | TRBV7-2 | TGTGCCGGCAGCTTAGGTCAGGTCGGTGGCTACACCTTC | CAGSLGQVGGYTF
. | . | TRBJ1-1 | TRBV5-8 | TGTGCCAGCAGCTTGAATTCATACACTGAAGCTTTCTTT | CASSLNSYTEAFF
. | few | TRBJ2-7 | TRBV20-1 | TGCAGTGCTACTCAAGGGTCCTACGAGCAGTACTTC | CSATQGSYEQYF
. | . | TRBJ2-3 | TRBV20-1 | TGCAGTGCTAGCTCGGAAAGGGCAGATACGCAGTATTTT | CSASSERADTQYF
. | few | TRBJ2-3 | TRBV29-1 | TGCAGCGTTGAAGAGGGGGGCCCCACAGATACGCAGTATTTT | CSVEEGGPTDTQYF
. | . | TRBJ1-5 | TRBV10-3 | TGTGCCATCAGTGAGTCTGCAGGGGACCGGCCCCAGCATTTT | CAISESAGDRPQHF
. | . | TRBJ1-4 | TRBV29-1 | TGCAGCGCCCAAAGTGCAACTAATGAAAAACTGTTTTTT | CSAQSATNEKLFF
TRBD2 | few | TRBJ2-7 | TRBV29-1 | TGCAGCGTTGAACTGCTAGCGGAAACCTACGAGCAGTACTTC | CSVELLAETYEQYF
. | . | TRBJ1-6 | TRBV3-1 | TGTGCCAGCAGCCTCGTTGGGGCTTCACCCCTCCACTTT | CASSLVGASPLHF
. | . | TRBJ1-2 | TRBV5-6 | TGTGCCAGCAGCTTGTTAGACAGGAATTACTATGGCTACACCTTC | CASSLLDRNYYGYTF
. | . | TRBJ2-6 | TRBV27 | TGTGCCAGCAGTCGGACAATGGCCAGCCCTGGGGCCAACGTCCTGACTTTC | CASSRTMASPGANVLTF